This record looks at one T cell receptor (beta chain) sequence and its context. The clone's antigen remains unknown. No base qualities exist here, and no much larger clone lies one base off it. The CDR3 measures 13 amino acids from cysteine to phenylalanine. Only CDR3 DNA is held: 39 bases, read in frame from base 1. Based on the germline V gene, the CDR1 and CDR2 sequences are SGHTA and FQGNSA. V is cut by 1 base and J by 6 bases, and the space between the germline ends is 6 bases. This specimen comes from a study of T cell repertoires in cytomegalovirus infection (dated by TCRdb to between 2018 and 2021). About the study as a whole: Alongside well-studied HLA-B-restricted epitopes, the peptide stimulations were aimed at recently identified HLA-C-restricted CMV epitopes, whose presentation resists viral immunomodulation. Donor HLA type was relevant to the analysis, as public TCR beta signatures indicated carriage of CMV infection together with the matching HLA type. Overall study outcomes, separate from this receptor: In both this cohort and an independent roughly 350-donor cohort, the cumulative frequency of public TCR beta family members distinguished carriers of CMV infection plus the relevant HLA type. The ex vivo response was dominated by HLA-C-restricted CMV-specific TCR beta clonotypes, and the single most frequent clonotype in two of eight donors was supplied by these HLA-C-restricted clonotypes.

The run used an Illumina HiSeq 1500. In-frame beta chains were kept once TCRdb had trimmed the public reads at Q25 with fastp and called clones with MiXCR. Rows are combined by CDR3 protein, so each entry shows the most common genes and DNA. This sample is represented by roughly 310,000 distinct CDR3 sequences; almost 30% of them were singletons. The biggest ten clones account for 15% to 20% of the sample. The treatment or condition label for this specimen denotes: in vitro stimulation with specific CMV peptide epitopes to enrich CMV-specific T cells. The chain joins TRBV7-2 to TRBJ2-2; the D gene assignment is ambiguous. The receptor's source is a human donor in good health (CMV status not recorded). Some clones in this sample may be carry-over from other donors' samples. The specimen was cultured PBMCs, collected from culture after CMV antigen stimulation. The CDR3: CASSLVVAGELFF. The nucleotide sequence is TGTGCCAGCAGCTTAGTGGTGGCCGGGGAGCTGTTTTTT.